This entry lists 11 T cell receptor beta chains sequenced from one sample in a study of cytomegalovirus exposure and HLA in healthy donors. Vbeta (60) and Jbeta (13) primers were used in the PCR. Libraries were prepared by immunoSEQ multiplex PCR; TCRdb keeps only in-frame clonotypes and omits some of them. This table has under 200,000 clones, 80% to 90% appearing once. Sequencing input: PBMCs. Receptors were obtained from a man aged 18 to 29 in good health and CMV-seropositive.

CDR3 nucleotide sequence: TGTGCCAGCACCGGGACAGAGCTTGAAAAACTGTTTTTT. This gives the protein CASTGTELEKLFF. The chain links TRBV7-9 to TRBJ1-4; 7 bases fit TRBD1. This CDR3 comprises 13 residues. The junction had 6 bases not matched to a gene; V was cut back by 7 bases and J by 7 bases. Germline lookup yields CDR1 SEHNR and CDR2 FQNEAQ (reference sequence).

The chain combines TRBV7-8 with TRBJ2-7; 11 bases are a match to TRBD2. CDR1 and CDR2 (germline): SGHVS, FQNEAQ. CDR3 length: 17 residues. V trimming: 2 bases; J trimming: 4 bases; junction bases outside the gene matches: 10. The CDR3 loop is CASSLTSGGTNLYEQYF. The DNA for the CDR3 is TGTGCCAGCAGCTTAACTAGCGGGGGTACCAACCTTTACGAGCAGTACTTC.

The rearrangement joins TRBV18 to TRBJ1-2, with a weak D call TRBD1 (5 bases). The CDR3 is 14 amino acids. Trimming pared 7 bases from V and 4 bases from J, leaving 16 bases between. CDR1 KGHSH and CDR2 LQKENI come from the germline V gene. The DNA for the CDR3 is TGTGCCAGCTTACTAGCGGACATCAGCTATGGCTACACCTTC. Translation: CASLLADISYGYTF.

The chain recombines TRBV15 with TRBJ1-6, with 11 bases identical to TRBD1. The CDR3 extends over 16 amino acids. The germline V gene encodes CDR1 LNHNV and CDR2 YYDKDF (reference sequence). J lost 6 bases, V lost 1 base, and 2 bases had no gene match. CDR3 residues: CATSRADRGPNSPLHF. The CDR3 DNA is TGTGCCACCAGCAGAGCGGACAGGGGGCCTAATTCACCCCTCCACTTT.

This CDR3 is CASSLTSGGFGEQFF. The CDR3 nucleotides are TGTGCCAGCAGCTTAACTAGCGGGGGATTCGGTGAGCAGTTCTTC. The chain links TRBV13 to TRBJ2-1; TRBD2 matches 11 bases. Germline trimming cut 2 bases from V and 9 bases from J; bases unmatched to any gene: 6. From germline, CDR1 is PRHDT and CDR2 FYEKMQ (reference sequence). This CDR3 has 15 amino acids.

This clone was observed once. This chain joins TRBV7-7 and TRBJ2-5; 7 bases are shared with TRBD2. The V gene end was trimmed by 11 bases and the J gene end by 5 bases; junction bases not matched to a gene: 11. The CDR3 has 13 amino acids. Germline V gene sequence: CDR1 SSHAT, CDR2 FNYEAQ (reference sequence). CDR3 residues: CASGPGGVETQYF. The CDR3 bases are TGTGCCTCAGGTCCGGGGGGAGTGGAGACCCAGTACTTC.

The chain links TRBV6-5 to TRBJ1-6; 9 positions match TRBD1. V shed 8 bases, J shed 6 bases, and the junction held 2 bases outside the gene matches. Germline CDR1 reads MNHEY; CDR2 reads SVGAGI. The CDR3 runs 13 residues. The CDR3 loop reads CASSTGGNSPLHF. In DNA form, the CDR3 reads TGTGCCAGCTCGACAGGGGGTAATTCACCCCTCCACTTT.

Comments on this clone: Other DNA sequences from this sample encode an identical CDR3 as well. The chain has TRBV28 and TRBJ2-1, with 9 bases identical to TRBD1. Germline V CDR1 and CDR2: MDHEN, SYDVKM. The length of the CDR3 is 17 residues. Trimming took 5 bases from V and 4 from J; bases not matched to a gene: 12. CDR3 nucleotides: TGTGCCAGCAGTCCCATTACAGGGGGCAAATTTTACAATGAGCAGTTCTTC. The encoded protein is CASSPITGGKFYNEQFF. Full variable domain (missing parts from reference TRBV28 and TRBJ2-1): DVKVTQSSRYLVKRTGEKVFLECVQDMDHENMFWYRQDPGLGLRLIYFSYDVKMKEKGDIPEGYSVSREKKERFSLILESASTNQTSMYLCASSPITGGKFYNEQFFGPGTRLTVL.

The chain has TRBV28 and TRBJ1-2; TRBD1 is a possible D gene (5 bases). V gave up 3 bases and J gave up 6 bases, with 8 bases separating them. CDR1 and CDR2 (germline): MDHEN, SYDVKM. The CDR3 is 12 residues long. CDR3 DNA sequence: TGTGCCAGCAGTTTGCCGACAGATGGCTACACCTTC. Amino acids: CASSLPTDGYTF.

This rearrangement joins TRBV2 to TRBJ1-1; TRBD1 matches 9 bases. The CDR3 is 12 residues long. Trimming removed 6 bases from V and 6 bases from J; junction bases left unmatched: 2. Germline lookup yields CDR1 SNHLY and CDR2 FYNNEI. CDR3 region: CASSWTGAEAFF. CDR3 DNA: TGTGCCAGCAGCTGGACAGGGGCTGAAGCTTTCTTT.

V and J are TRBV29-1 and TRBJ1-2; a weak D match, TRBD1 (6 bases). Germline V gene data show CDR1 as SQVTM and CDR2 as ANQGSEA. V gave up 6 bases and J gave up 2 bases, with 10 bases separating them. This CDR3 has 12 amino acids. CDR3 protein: CSVRDTNYGYTF. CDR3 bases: TGCAGCGTAAGGGACACGAACTATGGCTACACCTTC.